This note documents a single T cell receptor beta chain sequence. Time point defined: after dendritic cell vaccination, including at tumor progression/relapse. PBMC sampling occurred before vaccination, two weeks after the third dose, and at progression. The data belong to a study of glioma-infiltrating T cells after dendritic cell vaccination. About the study: Autologous tumor lysate was loaded overnight onto monocyte-derived dendritic cells grown seven days with IL-4 and GM-CSF. Patients received three intradermal dendritic cell vaccine injections at biweekly intervals.

This CDR3 comprises 17 residues. Trimming took 0 bases from V and 3 from J, leaving 17 bases between them. CDR1 and CDR2 (germline): SGDLS, YYNGEE. The PCR used 60 V beta and 13 J beta primers. Repertoires were generated with immunoSEQ multiplex PCR, while TCRdb's copy carries only in-frame clones and drops some. The table shows 70,000 to 90,000 clones, with 80% to 85% occurring only once. The sample here was blood, taken after dendritic cell vaccination. The chain links TRBV9 to TRBJ2-3; tentative D call: TRBD2 (7 bases). The source is a human donor with glioblastoma. For the CDR3, the DNA is TGTGCCAGCAGCGTAGAATCTGGGGGCGGGAGTACAGATACGCAGTATTTT. Amino acid sequence: CASSVESGGGSTDTQYF.